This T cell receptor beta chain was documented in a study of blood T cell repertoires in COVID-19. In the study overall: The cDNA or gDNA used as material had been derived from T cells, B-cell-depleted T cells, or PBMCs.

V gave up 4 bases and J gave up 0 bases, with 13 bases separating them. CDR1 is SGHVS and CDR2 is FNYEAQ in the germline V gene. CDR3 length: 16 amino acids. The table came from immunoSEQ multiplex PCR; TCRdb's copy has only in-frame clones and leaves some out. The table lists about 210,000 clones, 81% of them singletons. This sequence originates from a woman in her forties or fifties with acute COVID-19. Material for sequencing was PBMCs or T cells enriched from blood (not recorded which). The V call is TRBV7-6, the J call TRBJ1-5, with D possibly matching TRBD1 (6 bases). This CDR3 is CASSSDSPNSNQPQHF. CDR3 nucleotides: TGTGCCAGCAGCTCGGACAGCCCAAATAGCAATCAGCCCCAGCATTTT.